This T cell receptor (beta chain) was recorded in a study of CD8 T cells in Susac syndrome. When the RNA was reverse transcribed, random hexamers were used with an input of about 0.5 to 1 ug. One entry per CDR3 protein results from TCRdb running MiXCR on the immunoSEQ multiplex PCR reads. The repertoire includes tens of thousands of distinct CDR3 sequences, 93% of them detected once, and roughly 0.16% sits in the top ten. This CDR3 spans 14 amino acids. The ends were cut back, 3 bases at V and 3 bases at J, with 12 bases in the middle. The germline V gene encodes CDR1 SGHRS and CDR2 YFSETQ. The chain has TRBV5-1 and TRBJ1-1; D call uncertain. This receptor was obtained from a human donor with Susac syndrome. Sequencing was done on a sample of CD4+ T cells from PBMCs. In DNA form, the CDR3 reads TGCGCCAGCAGCTGGACGGGTAAAGACACTGAAGCTTTCTTT. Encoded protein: CASSWTGKDTEAFF.